Listed below are T cell receptor beta chains from one sample, sequenced in a study of beta chain features in type 1 diabetes. Method: immunoSEQ multiplex PCR; TCRdb's copy keeps in-frame clones and lacks some. Seen here are over 300,000 clones, around 8% observed once, and the top ten hold 0.44%. Sequenced: central memory CD4+ T cells from blood. The receptors derive from a woman aged 18 to 35 in good health. Each CDR3 is given with its conserved first and last residue. Each record gives: clone size, V gene, J gene, D gene, CDR3 protein, CDR3 DNA. A D gene is named only where the DNA matches it firmly. The listing skips clone size in some rows; elsewhere it reads once, few, many or a size class.

>.|TRBV20-1|TRBJ1-1|.
CSARPNTEAFF
TGCAGTGCTAGACCAAACACTGAAGCTTTCTTT
>few|TRBV7-8|TRBJ2-7|.
CASSLASQGSSYEQYF
TGTGCCAGCAGCTTAGCGTCGCAGGGGAGCTCCTACGAGCAGTACTTC
>few|TRBV12-5|TRBJ2-1|TRBD1
CASGSGQGSVGQFF
TGTGCTAGTGGGTCTGGACAGGGTTCGGTAGGGCAGTTCTTC
>.|TRBV6-5|TRBJ1-5|.
CASSYFGLNQPQHF
TGTGCCAGCAGTTACTTTGGGCTCAATCAGCCCCAGCATTTT
>few|TRBV7-3|TRBJ2-1|.
CASSFGPNREQFF
TGTGCCAGCAGCTTCGGACCCAACCGGGAGCAGTTCTTC
>.|TRBV15|TRBJ2-7|TRBD2
CATSRTGLVFEQYF
TGTGCCACCAGCAGAACCGGACTAGTCTTCGAGCAGTACTTC
>many|TRBV7-9|TRBJ1-5|.
CASSLAQNQPQHF
TGTGCCAGCAGCTTAGCCCAGAATCAGCCCCAGCATTTT
>few|TRBV6-5|TRBJ2-6|.
CASSIIGSGANVLTF
TGTGCCAGCAGTATTATAGGCTCTGGGGCCAACGTCCTGACTTTC
>.|TRBV4-3|TRBJ2-3|.
CASSQDRRGTQYF
TGCGCCAGCAGCCAAGATCGTCGGGGTACGCAGTATTTT
>.|TRBV27|TRBJ2-3|TRBD2
CASSSLAGAGVEDTQYF
TGTGCCAGCAGTTCCCTCGCGGGAGCCGGGGTCGAAGATACGCAGTATTTT
>.|TRBV7-2|TRBJ2-2|.
CASSFAQRNTGELFF
TGTGCCAGCAGCTTCGCTCAGCGAAACACCGGGGAGCTGTTTTTT
>.|TRBV7-6|TRBJ2-7|TRBD2
CASSITSGRGEQYF
TGTGCCAGCAGCATCACTAGCGGGCGAGGCGAGCAGTACTTC
>.|TRBV4-3|TRBJ1-2|.
CASSQDPWSGYTF
TGCGCCAGCAGCCAAGATCCTTGGAGCGGCTACACCTTC
>.|TRBV15|TRBJ2-7|.
CATSRDLDRREQYF
TGTGCCACCAGCAGAGATCTCGACAGGCGCGAGCAGTACTTC
>.|TRBV7-6|TRBJ2-1|.
CASSLARGINEQFF
TGTGCCAGCAGCTTAGCTCGGGGTATCAATGAGCAGTTCTTC
>few|TRBV11-3|TRBJ2-1|.
CASSEDGAGMGEQFF
TGTGCCAGCAGCGAAGACGGGGCAGGGATGGGTGAGCAGTTCTTC
>.|TRBV29-1|TRBJ1-1|TRBD1
CSVGDRGNTEAFF
TGCAGCGTGGGGGACAGGGGGAACACTGAAGCTTTCTTT
>few|TRBV20-1|TRBJ2-1|.
CSARIQAQFF
TGCAGTGCTAGAATCCAGGCGCAGTTCTTC
>.|TRBV9|TRBJ1-2|.
CASSGPRGRYTF
TGTGCCAGCAGCGGTCCCAGGGGACGCTACACCTTC
>few|TRBV2|TRBJ1-1|.
CASKREAGEAFF
TGTGCCAGCAAGAGAGAGGCGGGTGAAGCTTTCTTT
>few|TRBV9|TRBJ2-5|TRBD1
CASSVQDREVETQYF
TGTGCCAGCAGCGTCCAGGACAGGGAGGTAGAGACCCAGTACTTC
>.|TRBV19|TRBJ1-5|.
CACTQGNQPQHF
TGTGCCTGTACTCAGGGTAATCAGCCCCAGCATTTT
>few|TRBV7-2|TRBJ1-2|.
CASSATGQTDYGYTF
TGTGCCAGCAGCGCAACAGGACAGACAGATTATGGCTACACCTTC
>.|TRBV5-4|TRBJ1-2|.
CASSSNRANYGYTF
TGTGCCAGCAGCTCCAACAGAGCTAACTATGGCTACACCTTC
>few|TRBV4-1|TRBJ2-4|.
CASSSRSLGINIQYF
TGCGCCAGCAGCAGCAGATCGTTGGGGATCAACATTCAGTACTTC
>many|TRBV5-4|TRBJ2-2|TRBD1
CASSRRTGLDTGELFF
TGTGCCAGCAGCCGCCGGACAGGGTTGGACACCGGGGAGCTGTTTTTT